The present entry profiles one T cell receptor (beta chain) with its context. Its antigen is undetermined. This sample was included in a study of human T cells and chemical hapten exposure. The wider study: Sensitization applied 2% DPC to roughly 2 cm by roughly 2 cm of upper inner arm skin. Patients were given diphenylcyclopropenone on the scalp weekly across the roughly 25-week study. Findings and caveats of the study: As patch test score rose, PT1 expanded TCR counts tended to rise as well.

Trimming shortened V by 4 bases and J by 6 bases, and 11 bases separated the two germline ends. This CDR3 is built from 13 residues. Looked up from germline, CDR1 is MNHNS and CDR2 is SASEGT. Specified time point: patch test 1, 2 weeks after DPC sensitization. Indicated treatment: therapeutic diphenylcyclopropenone sensitization with weekly scalp DPC. As handled by the study authors: The number of TCRs in each sample had a median of about 95,000 and spanned roughly 23,224 to 700,000. TCRdb passed the RACE reads through MiXCR, listing each CDR3 protein once. The V and J calls and clone size are TCRdb's, not the authors'. The sample shows about 360,000 distinct CDR3 sequences, about 7% of them seen only once.

The receptor comes from a woman between 18 and 29 years old with alopecia areata. Some clones in this sample may be carry-over from other donors' samples. The J gene is TRBJ2-3, the V gene TRBV6-1; D remains ambiguous. The starting material was whole blood, obtained in connection with sensitization to the hapten diphenylcyclopropenone (DPC). The CDR3 reads CASSAENRDTQYF. In DNA, the CDR3 is TGTGCCAGCAGTGCTGAGAATCGGGATACGCAGTATTTT.